The clone carrying this TCR beta chain appeared once. At one of its ends the junction is not consistent with the germline gene, which may arise from a read error. Profiled with immunoSEQ multiplex PCR; TCRdb holds only in-frame clones, not every one. This table has 65,000 to 80,000 clones, approximately 78% appearing once. The sample originates from a study of blood T cell repertoires in COVID-19. Background on the study: Sites in the United States, Italy and Spain provided acute and convalescent COVID-19 samples. PBMCs, B-cell-depleted T cells, or T cells provided the cDNA or gDNA that made up the material.

Germline V gives CDR1 SEHNR, CDR2 FQNEAQ (reference sequence). CDR3 size: 18 residues. Input material: peripheral blood. The receptor was derived from a human donor in a cohort sampled during active COVID-19. This chain connects TRBV7-9 to TRBJ1-6; TRBD1 might be the D (5 bases). The CDR3 loop reads CASSLGKLRGPYNSPLHF. The DNA for the CDR3 is TGTGCCAGCAGCTTAGGCAAGCTGCGGGGCCCATATAATTCACCTCTCCACTTT.